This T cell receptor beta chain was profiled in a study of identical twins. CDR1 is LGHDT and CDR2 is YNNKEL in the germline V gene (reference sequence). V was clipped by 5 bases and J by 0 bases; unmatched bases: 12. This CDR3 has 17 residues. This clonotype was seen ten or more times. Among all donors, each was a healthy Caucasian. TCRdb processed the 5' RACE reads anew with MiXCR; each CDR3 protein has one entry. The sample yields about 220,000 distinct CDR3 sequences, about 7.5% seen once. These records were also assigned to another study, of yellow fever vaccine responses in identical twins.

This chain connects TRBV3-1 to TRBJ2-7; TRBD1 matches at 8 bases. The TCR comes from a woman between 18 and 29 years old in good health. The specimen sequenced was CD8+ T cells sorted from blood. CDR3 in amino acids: CASSATPPGGYSYEQYF. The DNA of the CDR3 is TGTGCCAGCAGCGCAACCCCCCCAGGGGGCTACTCCTACGAGCAGTACTTC.